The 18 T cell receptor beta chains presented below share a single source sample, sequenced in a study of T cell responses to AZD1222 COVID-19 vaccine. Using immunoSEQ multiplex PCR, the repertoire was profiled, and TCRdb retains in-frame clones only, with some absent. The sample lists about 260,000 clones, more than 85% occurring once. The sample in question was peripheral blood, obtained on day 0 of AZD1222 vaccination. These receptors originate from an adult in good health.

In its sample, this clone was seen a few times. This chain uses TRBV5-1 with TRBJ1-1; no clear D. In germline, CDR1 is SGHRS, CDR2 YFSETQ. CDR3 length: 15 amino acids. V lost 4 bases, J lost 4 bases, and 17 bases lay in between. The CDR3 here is CASSGPGSLGTEAFF. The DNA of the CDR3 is TGCGCCAGCAGCGGGCCCGGGTCCCTGGGCACTGAAGCTTTCTTT. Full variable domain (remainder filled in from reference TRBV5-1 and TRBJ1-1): KAGVTQTPRYLIKTRGQQVTLSCSPISGHRSVSWYQQTPGQGLQFLFEYFSETQRNKGNFPGRFSGRQFSNSRSEMNVSTLELGDSALYLCASSGPGSLGTEAFFGQGTRLTVV.

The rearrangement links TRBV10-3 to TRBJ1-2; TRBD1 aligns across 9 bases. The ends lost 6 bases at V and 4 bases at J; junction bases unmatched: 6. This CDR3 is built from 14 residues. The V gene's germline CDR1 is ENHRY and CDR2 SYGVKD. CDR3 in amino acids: CAISLTGGGYGYTF. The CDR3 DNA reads TGTGCCATCAGCCTGACAGGGGGAGGCTATGGCTACACCTTC.

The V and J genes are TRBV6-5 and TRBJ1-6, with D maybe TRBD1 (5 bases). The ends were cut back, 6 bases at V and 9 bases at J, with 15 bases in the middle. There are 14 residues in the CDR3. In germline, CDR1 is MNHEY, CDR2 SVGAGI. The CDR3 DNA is TGTGCCAGCAGCCCCGACAGAGGATCTTCACCCCTCCACTTT. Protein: CASSPDRGSSPLHF.

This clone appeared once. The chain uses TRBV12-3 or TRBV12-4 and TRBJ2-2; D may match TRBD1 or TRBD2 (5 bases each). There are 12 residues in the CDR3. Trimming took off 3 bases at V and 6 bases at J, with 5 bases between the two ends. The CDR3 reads CASSLGAGELFF. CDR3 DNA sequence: TGTGCCAGCAGTTTGGGGGCCGGGGAGCTGTTTTTT.

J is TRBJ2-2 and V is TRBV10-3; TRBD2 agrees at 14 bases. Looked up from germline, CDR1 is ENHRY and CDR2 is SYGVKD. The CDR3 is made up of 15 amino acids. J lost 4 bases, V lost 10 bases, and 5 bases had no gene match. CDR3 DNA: TGTGCCACAAACGGACTAGCGGGAGGCACCGGGGAGCTGTTTTTT. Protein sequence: CATNGLAGGTGELFF.

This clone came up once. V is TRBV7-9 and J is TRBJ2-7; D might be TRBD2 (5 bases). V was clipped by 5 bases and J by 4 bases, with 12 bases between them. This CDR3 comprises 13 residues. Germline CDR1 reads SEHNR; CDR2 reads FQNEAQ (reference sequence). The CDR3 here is CASSPRGKYEQYF. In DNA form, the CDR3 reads TGTGCCAGCAGCCCCCGGGGAAAATACGAGCAGTACTTC.

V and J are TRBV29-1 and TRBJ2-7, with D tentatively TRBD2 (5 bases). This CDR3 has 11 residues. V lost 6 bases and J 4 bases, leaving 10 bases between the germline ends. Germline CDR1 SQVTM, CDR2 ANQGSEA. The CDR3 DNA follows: TGCAGCGTCTTATTAGCGTACGAGCAGTACTTC. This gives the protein CSVLLAYEQYF.

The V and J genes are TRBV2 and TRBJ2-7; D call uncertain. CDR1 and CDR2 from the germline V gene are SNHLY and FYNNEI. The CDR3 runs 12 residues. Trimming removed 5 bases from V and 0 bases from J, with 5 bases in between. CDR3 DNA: TGTGCCAGCAGTCCAAGCTCCTACGAGCAGTACTTC. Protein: CASSPSSYEQYF.

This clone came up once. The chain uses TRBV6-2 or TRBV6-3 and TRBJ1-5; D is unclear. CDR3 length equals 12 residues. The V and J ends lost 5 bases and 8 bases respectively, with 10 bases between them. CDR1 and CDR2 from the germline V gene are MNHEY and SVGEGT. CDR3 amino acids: CASSDLLEPQHF. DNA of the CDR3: TGTGCCAGCAGTGACCTTTTGGAGCCCCAGCATTTT.

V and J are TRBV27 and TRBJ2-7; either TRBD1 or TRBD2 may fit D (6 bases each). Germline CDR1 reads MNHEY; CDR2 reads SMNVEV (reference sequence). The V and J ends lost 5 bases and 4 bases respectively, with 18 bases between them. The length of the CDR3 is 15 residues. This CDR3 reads CASSHHVGGGYEQYF. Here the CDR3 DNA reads TGTGCCAGCAGTCACCACGTGGGGGGCGGGTACGAGCAGTACTTC.

The CDR3 is CASRGGGSNEKLFF. The CDR3 bases are TGTGCCAGCAGGGGGGGAGGGAGTAATGAAAAACTGTTTTTT. The chain uses TRBV28 and TRBJ1-4; weak D call: TRBD1 (5 bases). The CDR3 spans 14 residues. Trimming pared 6 bases from V and 4 bases from J, leaving 12 bases between. Germline-derived CDR1 and CDR2 are MDHEN and SYDVKM.

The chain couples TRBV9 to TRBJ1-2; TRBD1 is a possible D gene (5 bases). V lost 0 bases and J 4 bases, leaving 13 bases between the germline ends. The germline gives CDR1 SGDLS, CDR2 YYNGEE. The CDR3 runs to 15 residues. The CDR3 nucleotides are TGTGCCAGCAGCGTAGGGACCAACCAGGGCTATGGCTACACCTTC. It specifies CASSVGTNQGYGYTF.

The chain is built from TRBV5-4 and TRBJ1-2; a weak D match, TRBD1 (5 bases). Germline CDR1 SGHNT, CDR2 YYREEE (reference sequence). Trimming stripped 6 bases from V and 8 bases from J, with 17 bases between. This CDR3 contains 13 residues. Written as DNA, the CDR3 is TGTGCCAGCATCGAGGAGGGGTTGACGGGCTACACCTTC. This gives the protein CASIEEGLTGYTF.

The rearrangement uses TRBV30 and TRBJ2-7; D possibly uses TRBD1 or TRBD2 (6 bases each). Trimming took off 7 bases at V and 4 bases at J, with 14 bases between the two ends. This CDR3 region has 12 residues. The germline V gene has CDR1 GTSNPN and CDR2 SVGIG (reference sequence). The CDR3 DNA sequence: TGTGCCTCATCCCGGGGGCGGTACGAGCAGTACTTC. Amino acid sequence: CASSRGRYEQYF. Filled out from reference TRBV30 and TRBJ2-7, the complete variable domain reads SQTIHQWPATLVQPVGSPLSLECTVEGTSNPNLYWYRQAAGRGLQLLFYSVGIGQISSEVPQNLSASRPQDRQFILSSKKLLLSDSGFYLCASSRGRYEQYFGPGTRLTVT.

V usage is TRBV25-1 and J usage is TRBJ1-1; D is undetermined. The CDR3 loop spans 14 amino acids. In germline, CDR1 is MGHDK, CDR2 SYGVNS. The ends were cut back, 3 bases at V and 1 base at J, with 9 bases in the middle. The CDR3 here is CASSDFTSNTEAFF. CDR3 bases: TGTGCCAGCAGTGATTTCACATCGAACACTGAAGCTTTCTTT.

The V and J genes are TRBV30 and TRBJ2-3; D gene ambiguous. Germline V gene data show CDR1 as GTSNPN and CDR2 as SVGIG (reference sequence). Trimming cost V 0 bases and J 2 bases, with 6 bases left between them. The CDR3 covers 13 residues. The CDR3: CAWSVRVTDTQYF. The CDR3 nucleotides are TGTGCCTGGAGTGTAAGAGTCACAGATACGCAGTATTTT.

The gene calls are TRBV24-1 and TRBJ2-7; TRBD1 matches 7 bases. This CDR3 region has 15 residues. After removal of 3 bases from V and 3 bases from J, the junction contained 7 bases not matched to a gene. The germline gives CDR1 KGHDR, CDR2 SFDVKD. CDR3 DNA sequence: TGTGCCACCAGTGATCCCCGGGACAGAGACTACGAGCAGTACTTC. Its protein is CATSDPRDRDYEQYF.

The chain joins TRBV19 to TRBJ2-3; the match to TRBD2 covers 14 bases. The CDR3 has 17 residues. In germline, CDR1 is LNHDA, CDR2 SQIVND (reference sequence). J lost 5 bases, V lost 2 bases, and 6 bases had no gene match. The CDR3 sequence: CASSIRLAGGPGDTQYF. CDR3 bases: TGTGCCAGTAGTATACGACTAGCGGGGGGGCCGGGAGATACGCAGTATTTT.